This T cell receptor (beta chain) appears in the sequencing data of a study of control samples from healthy donors and cancer patients. The ends lost 0 bases at V and 8 bases at J; junction bases unmatched: 6. Germline values: CDR1 SGHRS, CDR2 YFSETQ. The CDR3 totals 15 residues. Data came from immunoSEQ multiplex PCR; TCRdb stores just in-frame clones and leaves some out. This table holds about 150,000 clones, approximately 93% found once. This chain uses TRBV5-1 with TRBJ1-4; 8 positions agree with TRBD1. The material sequenced was blood. The source is a man between 18 and 29 years old in good health. In DNA, the CDR3 is TGCGCCAGCAGCTTGGGGGGGACAGGTTTCGAAAAACTGTTTTTT. This sequence encodes CASSLGGTGFEKLFF.